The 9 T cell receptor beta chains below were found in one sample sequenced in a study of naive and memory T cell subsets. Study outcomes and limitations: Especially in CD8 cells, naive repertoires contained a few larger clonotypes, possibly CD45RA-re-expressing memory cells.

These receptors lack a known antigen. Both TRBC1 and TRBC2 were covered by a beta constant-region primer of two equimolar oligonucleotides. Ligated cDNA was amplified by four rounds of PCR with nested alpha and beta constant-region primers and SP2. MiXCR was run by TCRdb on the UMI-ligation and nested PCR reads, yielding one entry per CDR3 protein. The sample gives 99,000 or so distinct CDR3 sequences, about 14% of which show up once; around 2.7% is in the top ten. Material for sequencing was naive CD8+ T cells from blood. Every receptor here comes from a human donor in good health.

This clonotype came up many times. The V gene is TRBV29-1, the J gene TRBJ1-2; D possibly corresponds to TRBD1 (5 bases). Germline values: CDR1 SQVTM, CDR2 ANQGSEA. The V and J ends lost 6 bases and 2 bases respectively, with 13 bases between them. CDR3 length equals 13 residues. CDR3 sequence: CSVEGMTNYGYTF. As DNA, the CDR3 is TGCAGCGTCGAGGGGATGACGAACTATGGCTACACCTTC.

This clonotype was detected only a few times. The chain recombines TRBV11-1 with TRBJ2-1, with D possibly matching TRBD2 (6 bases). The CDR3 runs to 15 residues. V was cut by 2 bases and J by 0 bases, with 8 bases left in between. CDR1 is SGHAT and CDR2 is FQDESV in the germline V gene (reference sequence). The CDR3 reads CASSLYSGSYNEQFF. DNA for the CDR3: TGTGCCAGCAGCTTATATAGCGGCTCCTACAATGAGCAGTTCTTC.

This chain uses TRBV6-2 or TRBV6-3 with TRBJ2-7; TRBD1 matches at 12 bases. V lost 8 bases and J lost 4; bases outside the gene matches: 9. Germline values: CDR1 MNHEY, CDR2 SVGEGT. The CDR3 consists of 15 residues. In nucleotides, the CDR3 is TGTGCCAGCCAAAACCCGGGACAGGGGGCTTACGAGCAGTACTTC. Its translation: CASQNPGQGAYEQYF.

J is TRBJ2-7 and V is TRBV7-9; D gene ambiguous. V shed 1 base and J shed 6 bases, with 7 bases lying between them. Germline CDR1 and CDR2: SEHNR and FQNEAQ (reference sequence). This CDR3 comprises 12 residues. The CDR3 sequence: CASSLVLSEQYF. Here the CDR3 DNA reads TGTGCCAGCAGCTTAGTACTGAGCGAGCAGTACTTC. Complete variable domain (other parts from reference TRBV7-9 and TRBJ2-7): DTGVSQNPRHKITKRGQNVTFRCDPISEHNRLYWYRQTLGQGPEFLTYFQNEAQLEKSRLLSDRFSAERPKGSFSTLEIQRTEQGDSAMYLCASSLVLSEQYFGPGTRLTVT.

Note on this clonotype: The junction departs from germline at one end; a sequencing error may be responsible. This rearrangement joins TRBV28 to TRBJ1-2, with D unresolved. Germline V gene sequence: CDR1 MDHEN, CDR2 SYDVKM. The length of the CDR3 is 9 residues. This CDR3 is CASSPGVHF. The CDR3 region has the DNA TGTGCCAGCAGTCCCGGTGTTCACTTC.

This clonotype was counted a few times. This CDR3 reads CSAPTSHEQYF. CDR3 DNA: TGCAGTGCTCCCACTTCCCACGAGCAGTACTTC. The V call is TRBV20-1, the J call TRBJ2-7; D is ambiguous. The length of the CDR3 is 11 residues. The V end lost 5 bases, the J end lost 5 bases, and 10 bases lay between the germline ends. Germline V gives CDR1 DFQATT, CDR2 SNEGSKA (reference sequence).

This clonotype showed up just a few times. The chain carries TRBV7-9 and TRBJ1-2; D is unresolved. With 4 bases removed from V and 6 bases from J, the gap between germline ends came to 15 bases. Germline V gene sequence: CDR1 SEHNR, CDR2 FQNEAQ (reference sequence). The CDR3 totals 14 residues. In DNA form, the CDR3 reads TGTGCCAGCAGCTCACCCCCTATAACGGATGGCTACACCTTC. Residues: CASSSPPITDGYTF.

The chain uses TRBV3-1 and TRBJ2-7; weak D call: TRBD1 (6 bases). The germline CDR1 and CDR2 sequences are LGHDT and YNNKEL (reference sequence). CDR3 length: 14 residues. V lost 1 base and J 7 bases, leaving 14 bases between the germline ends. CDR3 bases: TGTGCCAGCAGCCAAGGCCCTGGGGGCCTGGAGCAGTACTTC. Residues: CASSQGPGGLEQYF.

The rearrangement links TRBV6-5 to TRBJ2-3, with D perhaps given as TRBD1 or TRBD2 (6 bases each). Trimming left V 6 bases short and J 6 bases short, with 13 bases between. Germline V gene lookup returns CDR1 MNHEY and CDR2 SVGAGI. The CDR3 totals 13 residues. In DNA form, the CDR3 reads TGTGCCAGCAGCCAAACAGGGAGGGATACGCAGTATTTT. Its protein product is CASSQTGRDTQYF.